These 30 T cell receptor beta chains were sequenced from one sample in a study of blood T cells in healthy people across ages. Sample-barcoded 5' priming and a J-beta primer mix drove a second PCR of roughly 7 to 11 cycles. TCRdb reprocessed the 5' RACE reads via MiXCR and lists one record per CDR3 protein. Counted here are 650,000 to 950,000 distinct CDR3 sequences, around two fifths occurring once; the ten biggest clones make up roughly 18%. Specimen: blood. These TCRs come from a man in his fifties or sixties in good health.

J is TRBJ2-7 and V is TRBV20-1, with D perhaps TRBD1 (5 bases). The CDR3 totals 15 residues. Looked up from germline, CDR1 is DFQATT and CDR2 is SNEGSKA (reference sequence). The ends were cut back, 6 bases at V and 3 bases at J, with 21 bases in the middle. CDR3 sequence reads: CSAESETAYYYEQYF. For the CDR3, the DNA is TGCAGTGCCGAATCCGAGACAGCGTACTACTACGAGCAGTACTTC.

J is TRBJ2-3 and V is TRBV9, with TRBD2 identical over 12 bases. Losses at the gene ends were 4 bases for V and 2 bases for J; bases not matched to a gene: 8. This CDR3 is built from 17 residues. Per the germline V gene, CDR1 is SGDLS and CDR2 is YYNGEE. The CDR3 nucleotides are TGTGCCAGCAGCCCCCTAGCGGGGGGGCGATACACAGATACGCAGTATTTT. It specifies CASSPLAGGRYTDTQYF.

Comment on this clonotype: This clone may be a read error of a much larger clone one base away. The chain combines TRBV2 with TRBJ2-2; 10 positions match TRBD1. The CDR3 totals 18 residues. Trimming took 4 bases from V and 7 from J; bases not matched to a gene: 15. Germline V CDR1 and CDR2: SNHLY, FYNNEI. CDR3 bases: TGTGCCAGCAGTGCAGAACCCCCGGGACAGGGGAGCTTCGGGGAGCTGTTTTTT. The encoded protein is CASSAEPPGQGSFGELFF.

This rearrangement joins TRBV4-1 to TRBJ1-3; D uncertain. The CDR3 spans 16 residues. V lost 1 base, J lost 0 bases, and 10 bases lay in between. Per germline, CDR1 MGHRA and CDR2 YSYEKL. The CDR3 spells CASSQGPRVSGNTIYF. Here the CDR3 DNA reads TGCGCCAGCAGCCAAGGTCCCCGGGTCTCTGGAAACACCATATATTTT.

The table lists this clonotype with a few counts. The chain carries TRBV5-5 and TRBJ2-5, with TRBD2 matching over 12 bases. The CDR3 extends over 18 amino acids. With 4 bases clipped from V and 1 base from J, the junction kept 11 bases outside the gene matches. The germline V gene has CDR1 SGHKS and CDR2 YYEKEE (reference sequence). For the CDR3, the DNA is TGTGCCAGCAGCCCACGGACTAGCGGGGCCGGAGGCCAAGAGACCCAGTACTTC. Translation: CASSPRTSGAGGQETQYF. Filled out from reference TRBV5-5 and TRBJ2-5, the complete variable domain reads DAGVTQSPTHLIKTRGQQVTLRCSPISGHKSVSWYQQVLGQGPQFIFQYYEKEERGRGNFPDRFSARQFPNYSSELNVNALLLGDSALYLCASSPRTSGAGGQETQYFGPGTRLLVL.

The chain combines TRBV25-1 with TRBJ2-7; D is perhaps TRBD1 or TRBD2 (5 bases each). This CDR3 is built from 14 residues. Germline V gene lookup returns CDR1 MGHDK and CDR2 SYGVNS. V was cut by 4 bases and J by 2 bases, with 12 bases left in between. CDR3: CASSALGPAYEQYF. CDR3 DNA: TGTGCCAGCAGTGCCTTGGGACCGGCCTACGAGCAGTACTTC.

This clonotype was observed a handful of times. The rearrangement joins TRBV5-5 to TRBJ2-1, with TRBD1 identical over 7 bases. Germline assignment: CDR1 SGHKS and CDR2 YYEKEE (reference sequence). V shed 4 bases and J 8 bases; nucleotides not matched to a gene: 15. The CDR3 consists of 16 residues. This CDR3 reads CASSPRTGPRSDEQFF. CDR3 DNA sequence: TGTGCCAGCAGCCCTAGGACAGGTCCACGATCGGATGAGCAGTTCTTC.

This clonotype was picked up a small number of times. This chain uses TRBV20-1 with TRBJ1-6, with TRBD1 matching over 8 bases. The CDR3 contains 15 residues. J lost 8 bases, V lost 0 bases, and 6 bases had no gene match. Germline V gives CDR1 DFQATT, CDR2 SNEGSKA (reference sequence). Here the CDR3 DNA reads TGCAGTGCTAGAGATAAACAGGGGGGTTATTCACCCCTCCACTTT. This translates into CSARDKQGGYSPLHF.

J is TRBJ1-1 and V is TRBV28; TRBD1 agrees at 9 bases. From germline, CDR1 is MDHEN and CDR2 SYDVKM. V lost 5 bases, J lost 3 bases, and 7 bases stayed unmatched. This CDR3 is 15 amino acids long. CDR3 loop: CASSRPGTGYTEAFF. The DNA of the CDR3 is TGTGCCAGCAGTAGACCAGGGACAGGGTACACTGAAGCTTTCTTT. Full variable domain (rest looked up from reference TRBV28 and TRBJ1-1): DVKVTQSSRYLVKRTGEKVFLECVQDMDHENMFWYRQDPGLGLRLIYFSYDVKMKEKGDIPEGYSVSREKKERFSLILESASTNQTSMYLCASSRPGTGYTEAFFGQGTRLTVV.

The gene calls are TRBV6-2 or TRBV6-3 and TRBJ2-5; D may match TRBD1 or TRBD2 (5 bases each). The CDR3 has 15 residues. With 2 bases removed from V and 11 bases from J, the gap between germline ends came to 21 bases. Germline V gene lookup returns CDR1 MNHEY and CDR2 SVGEGT. DNA of the CDR3: TGTGCCAGCAGTTACGCCGGGGCACTATCCAATGAGCAGTACTTC. It encodes CASSYAGALSNEQYF.

This chain uses TRBV6-2 or TRBV6-3 with TRBJ1-1, with 8 nucleotides matching TRBD1. CDR3 length: 13 amino acids. Per the germline V gene, CDR1 is MNHEY and CDR2 is SVGEGT. V was pared by 6 bases and J by 7 bases, with 7 bases of the junction left unmatched. CDR3 DNA sequence: TGTGCCAGCAGCGAGACAGGGGCTAATGAAGCTTTCTTT. It encodes CASSETGANEAFF.

J is TRBJ2-4 and V is TRBV12-3 or TRBV12-4; no clear D gene. The DNA end favors TRBJ2-7, so the J call may be wrong. CDR3 length: 13 amino acids. CDR3 in DNA: TGTGCCAGCAGTCTAACACTTCAAGGCGAGCAGTACTTC. Amino acids: CASSLTLQGEQYF.

The chain combines TRBV2 with TRBJ1-1; TRBD1 matches 9 bases. The CDR3 totals 13 residues. The ends lost 11 bases at V and 5 bases at J; junction bases unmatched: 9. Germline CDR1 reads SNHLY; CDR2 reads FYNNEI. CDR3 amino acids: CAVGSTGGTEAFF. Here the CDR3 DNA reads TGTGCCGTAGGATCGACAGGGGGAACTGAAGCTTTCTTT.

In its sample, this clonotype was seen many times. The rearrangement uses TRBV28 and TRBJ2-7, with D maybe TRBD1 (6 bases). Trimming removed 2 bases at V and 2 bases at J, with 16 bases between. The germline CDR1 and CDR2 sequences are MDHEN and SYDVKM. This CDR3 spans 16 amino acids. The CDR3 loop is CASSLDRPQRTYEQYF. The CDR3 DNA reads TGTGCCAGCAGTTTAGACAGGCCCCAAAGAACCTACGAGCAGTACTTC.

This rearrangement joins TRBV15 to TRBJ1-1; D is undetermined. V dropped 3 bases and J dropped 0 bases, with 8 bases sitting between them. The CDR3 sequence is 14 residues long. CDR1 is LNHNV and CDR2 is YYDKDF in the germline V gene (reference sequence). CDR3 coding DNA: TGTGCCACCAGCAGCCCCCCCATGAACACTGAAGCTTTCTTT. Its translation is CATSSPPMNTEAFF.

This sequence joins TRBV4-3 and TRBJ2-3; 7 positions match TRBD2. CDR1 is LGHNA and CDR2 is YSLEER in the germline V gene. The ends lost 4 bases at V and 2 bases at J; junction bases unmatched: 15. The CDR3 length is 18 residues. This chain's CDR3 is CASSRDHVSGEITDTQYF. The CDR3, as DNA: TGCGCCAGCAGCCGGGACCATGTAAGCGGGGAAATCACAGATACGCAGTATTTT.

V gene TRBV20-1 combines with J gene TRBJ1-4; the D is unclear. The CDR3 has 16 residues. Trimming left V 0 bases short and J 4 bases short, with 15 bases between. The germline gives CDR1 DFQATT, CDR2 SNEGSKA (reference sequence). The CDR3 loop is CSARDQASWFNEKLFF. The DNA for the CDR3 is TGCAGTGCTAGAGATCAGGCCAGCTGGTTTAATGAAAAACTGTTTTTT.

This clonotype has only a few counts. The V gene is TRBV20-1, the J gene TRBJ2-1; D is unclear. There are 10 residues in the CDR3. The germline gives CDR1 DFQATT, CDR2 SNEGSKA (reference sequence). Trimming took off 0 bases at V and 7 bases at J, with 1 base between the two ends. CDR3: CSARENEQFF. Written as DNA, the CDR3 is TGCAGTGCTAGAGAGAATGAGCAGTTCTTC.

This clonotype was recorded a few times. This sequence joins TRBV6-5 and TRBJ1-1; no clear D. V was shortened by 0 bases and J by 8 bases, with 7 bases between the two germline ends. Germline V gene data show CDR1 as MNHEY and CDR2 as SVGAGI. The CDR3 runs to 12 residues. The CDR3, as DNA: TGTGCCAGCAGTTACTCCGGAGGCGAAGCTTTCTTT. Its protein product is CASSYSGGEAFF.

This chain uses TRBV4-3 with TRBJ2-2, with a possible D match to TRBD1 (6 bases). Trimming shortened V by 4 bases and J by 5 bases, and 17 bases separated the two germline ends. This CDR3 contains 16 residues. The germline V gene encodes CDR1 LGHNA and CDR2 YSLEER. The CDR3 DNA sequence: TGCGCCAGCAGCCCTGCTGGGACACCCGTTACCGGGGAGCTGTTTTTT. As protein: CASSPAGTPVTGELFF.

This clonotype was seen a handful of times. The chain couples TRBV7-2 to TRBJ2-5; TRBD2 matches 13 bases. CDR3 length equals 17 residues. V shed 4 bases and J 5 bases; nucleotides not matched to a gene: 10. Germline loops: CDR1 SGHTA, CDR2 FQGNSA. The CDR3 DNA reads as TGTGCCAGCAGCTCGACTAGCGGGGGGTACTTGGTGGAGACCCAGTACTTC. Its protein is CASSSTSGGYLVETQYF.

The genes are TRBV11-2 and TRBJ1-2, with D perhaps matching TRBD1 (6 bases). Germline V gives CDR1 SGHAT, CDR2 FQNNGV. The CDR3 runs to 16 residues. Trimming pared 4 bases from V and 5 bases from J, leaving 20 bases between. Here the CDR3 DNA reads TGTGCCAGCAGCTCGTACTCCGGACAGTCGCGATATGGCTACACCTTC. It specifies CASSSYSGQSRYGYTF.

This clonotype showed up just a few times. V and J are TRBV20-1 and TRBJ2-7; TRBD2 matches at 8 bases. Germline-derived CDR1 and CDR2 are DFQATT and SNEGSKA (reference sequence). This CDR3 comprises 18 residues. Germline trimming cut 1 base from V and 5 bases from J; bases unmatched to any gene: 19. The CDR3 is CSARARVKSSGGWNEQYF. The CDR3, as DNA: TGCAGTGCTAGAGCAAGGGTGAAGTCGAGCGGGGGTTGGAACGAGCAGTACTTC.

Concerning this clonotype: One end of the junction does not line up with germline, which may come from a read error. The chain links TRBV7-2 to TRBJ2-3; D unclear. CDR1 and CDR2 from the germline V gene are SGHTA and FQGNSA. The CDR3 is 13 amino acids. CDR3 residues: CASSPRSTDTRYF. CDR3 sequence (DNA): TGTGCCAGCAGCCCCCGATCTACCGATACGCGGTATTTT.

The chain is built from TRBV7-2 and TRBJ2-5, with D perhaps matching TRBD1 or TRBD2 (5 bases each). The V gene's germline CDR1 is SGHTA and CDR2 FQGNSA. The CDR3 is 16 amino acids. Trimming stripped 4 bases from V and 0 bases from J, with 15 bases between. CDR3 protein: CASSSMGRTYQETQYF. The CDR3 nucleotides are TGTGCCAGCAGCTCAATGGGACGGACGTACCAAGAGACCCAGTACTTC.

The chain employs TRBV30 and TRBJ2-3; tentatively, D is TRBD2 (5 bases). Germline V gives CDR1 GTSNPN, CDR2 SVGIG (reference sequence). The CDR3 consists of 11 residues. V was shortened by 2 bases and J by 6 bases, with 6 bases between the two germline ends. CDR3 sequence reads: CAWSTGDTQYF. CDR3 sequence (DNA): TGTGCCTGGAGTACGGGGGATACGCAGTATTTT.

This clonotype has ten or more counts. This chain uses TRBV6-6 with TRBJ2-1; D not resolved. CDR1 is MNHNY, CDR2 SVGAGI, per germline (reference sequence). Trimming took 2 bases from V and 7 from J, leaving 12 bases between them. The CDR3 has 14 residues. This chain's CDR3 is CASSYARVYNEQFF. Here the CDR3 DNA reads TGTGCCAGCAGTTACGCCCGGGTCTATAATGAGCAGTTCTTC.

This clonotype came up once. The gene calls are TRBV6-1 and TRBJ2-1; 9 positions match TRBD2. Trimming cost V 2 bases and J 7 bases; bases outside gene matches: 9. The length of the CDR3 is 16 residues. Germline CDR1 and CDR2: MNHNS and SASEGT. The CDR3: CASSELPAGGSNEQFF. In nucleotides, the CDR3 is TGTGCCAGCAGTGAACTCCCAGCGGGAGGTAGTAATGAGCAGTTCTTC.

The table lists this clonotype with a few counts. This chain connects TRBV9 to TRBJ1-1, with TRBD1 as a possible D gene (6 bases). Germline CDR1 and CDR2: SGDLS and YYNGEE. This CDR3 has 14 residues. Trimming removed 3 bases from V and 4 bases from J, with 13 bases in between. The CDR3 nucleotides are TGTGCCAGCAGCGGGGGAGGGGGAGGCACTGAAGCTTTCTTT. Amino acid sequence: CASSGGGGGTEAFF. Supplemented by reference TRBV9 and TRBJ1-1, the full variable domain reads DSGVTQTPKHLITATGQRVTLRCSPRSGDLSVYWYQQSLDQGLQFLIQYYNGEERAKGNILERFSAQQFPDLHSELNLSSLELGDSALYFCASSGGGGGTEAFFGQGTRLTVV.

This clonotype was detected only once. V is TRBV29-1 and J is TRBJ1-5, with 8 bases matching TRBD1. Germline CDR1 SQVTM, CDR2 ANQGSEA. This CDR3 region has 17 residues. Germline trimming cut 7 bases from V and 7 bases from J; bases unmatched to any gene: 21. The CDR3 DNA follows: TGCAGCGCTATTGAATCTCAGGGGGCGCAGGGCAGCCAGCCCCAGCATTTT. Its protein product is CSAIESQGAQGSQPQHF.